This T cell receptor (beta chain) was retrieved from a study of blood T cell repertoires in COVID-19. The CDR3 totals 17 residues. V dropped 5 bases and J dropped 3; count of bases not matched to a gene: 13. Germline CDR1 reads SGHDT; CDR2 reads YYEEEE. The authors' processing: Estimated nucleated cell counts came from reference gene primer amplification. Profiled with immunoSEQ multiplex PCR; TCRdb holds only in-frame clones, not every one. V and J calls and clone size are given by that table; D and trimming were obtained from the DNA. The sample lists under 40,000 clones, 90% occurring once. The chain is built from TRBV5-6 and TRBJ2-7; 11 bases map to TRBD1. The receptor was derived from a man in his 60s with active or convalescent COVID-19. Sequencing was performed on peripheral blood. CDR3 sequence: CASSLSITGTGGYEQYF. CDR3 coding DNA: TGTGCCAGCAGTCTTTCAATTACCGGGACAGGGGGCTACGAGCAGTACTTC.